The T cell receptor (beta chain) under discussion was sequenced for a study of beta chain features in type 1 diabetes. Findings of the study overall: PCR might preferentially amplify shorter templates, equally in patients and controls. The influence of HLA type on TCRB rearrangement stayed undetermined.

Germline V gene data show CDR1 as SGHDN and CDR2 as FVKESK. The ends were cut back, 2 bases at V and 0 bases at J, with 14 bases in the middle. The CDR3 length is 16 residues. All of the isolated RNA was reverse transcribed, so expressed TCRB transcripts were sequenced. Only in-frame clones appear in the TCRdb table, and some are missing; sequencing was by immunoSEQ multiplex PCR. The table includes hundreds of thousands of clones, about 70% detected once. This clone occurred once. Its antigen remains unknown. This rearrangement joins TRBV14 to TRBJ2-7; a weak D match, TRBD1 (6 bases). This TCR was recovered from a man younger than 45 in good health. Sequenced input: naive CD4+ T cells from blood. The DNA of the CDR3 is TGTGCCAGCAGCCAAATAGGACAGCAAAACTCCTACGAGCAGTACTTC. Protein product: CASSQIGQQNSYEQYF.